Shown below are 23 T cell receptor beta chains from a single sample sequenced in a study of neurological immune-mediated disorders. TCRdb analysed the 5' RACE reads with MiXCR anew, one entry per CDR3 protein. This repertoire shows approximately 85,000 distinct CDR3 sequences, 3.5% to 4.5% found once; its top ten account for around 5.8%. The time point was: longitudinal time-point 3. Sequenced input: PBMCs. Source of these receptors: a woman aged 55-70 years with multiple sclerosis.

This clonotype has at least ten counts. The chain recombines TRBV9 with TRBJ2-7; 8 nucleotides align to TRBD2. The V segment lost 2 bases and the J segment 2 bases; nucleotides outside the gene matches: 9. The CDR3 extends over 16 amino acids. Germline CDR1 is SGDLS and CDR2 is YYNGEE. As DNA, the CDR3 is TGTGCCAGCAGCGTCGGGTTCGGGGGGGCCGCCTACGAGCAGTACTTC. Protein product: CASSVGFGGAAYEQYF.

This clonotype was picked up many times. The rearrangement uses TRBV12-3 or TRBV12-4 and TRBJ1-1; no reliable D call. V lost 2 bases, J lost 3 bases, and 7 bases lay in between. This CDR3 comprises 13 residues. CDR3 DNA sequence: TGTGCCAGCAGTTTACGTTGGGACACTGAAGCTTTCTTT. This encodes CASSLRWDTEAFF.

This clonotype was found many times. In DNA form, the CDR3 reads TGCGCCAGCCGGGACACCGGGGAGCTGTTTTTT. Amino acid sequence: CASRDTGELFF. This chain links TRBV5-1 with TRBJ2-2; D is uncertain. CDR3 length: 11 amino acids. Per germline, CDR1 SGHRS and CDR2 YFSETQ. Trimming removed 7 bases from V and 3 bases from J, with 4 bases in between.

This clonotype has at least ten counts. V and J are TRBV20-1 and TRBJ2-7; weak D call: TRBD1 (6 bases). With 0 bases removed from V and 5 bases from J, the gap between germline ends came to 14 bases. The CDR3 consists of 14 residues. The germline V gene encodes CDR1 DFQATT and CDR2 SNEGSKA (reference sequence). The CDR3 DNA follows: TGCAGTGCTAGAGATTCTCACAGGGTTAACGAGCAGTACTTC. Protein sequence: CSARDSHRVNEQYF.

This clonotype has a count of ten or more. V usage is TRBV5-1 and J usage is TRBJ2-7; D might be TRBD1 (6 bases). Trimming pared 5 bases from V and 1 base from J, leaving 13 bases between. The CDR3 totals 14 residues. In germline, CDR1 is SGHRS, CDR2 YFSETQ. As DNA, the CDR3 is TGCGCCAGCAGTACCTACAGGGTTTCCTACGAGCAGTACTTC. Protein product: CASSTYRVSYEQYF.

This clonotype came up many times. V is TRBV20-1 and J is TRBJ2-2, with 7 bases fitting TRBD1. The ends lost 3 bases at V and 4 bases at J; junction bases unmatched: 2. Germline CDR1 is DFQATT and CDR2 is SNEGSKA (reference sequence). The CDR3 has 13 amino acids. CDR3 sequence (DNA): TGCAGTGCTAGTTGGGACAGCACCGGGGAGCTGTTTTTT. This gives the protein CSASWDSTGELFF.

There are many counts of this clonotype. For the CDR3, the DNA is TGTGCCAGCAGCTTTTGGCTAGCGGGTGCTAGCACAGATACGCAGTATTTT. It specifies CASSFWLAGASTDTQYF. The V and J genes are TRBV7-2 and TRBJ2-3; TRBD2 agrees at 8 bases. The junction had 8 bases not matched to a gene; V was cut back by 3 bases and J by 0 bases. The V gene's germline CDR1 is SGHTA and CDR2 FQGNSA. The CDR3 sequence is 17 residues long.

This clonotype was recorded at least ten times. The chain links TRBV5-1 to TRBJ1-2; TRBD1 aligns across 9 bases. This CDR3 contains 15 residues. Germline lookup yields CDR1 SGHRS and CDR2 YFSETQ. J gave up 0 bases and V 4 bases, and 4 bases lay outside the gene matches. DNA for the CDR3: TGCGCCAGCAGCCCACGGACAGGGGCTAACTATGGCTACACCTTC. Protein sequence: CASSPRTGANYGYTF.

This clonotype was detected many times. The genes are TRBV20-1 and TRBJ1-1; tentatively, D is TRBD1 (5 bases). CDR1 DFQATT and CDR2 SNEGSKA come from the germline V gene (reference sequence). This CDR3 has 11 amino acids. Trimming took off 7 bases at V and 5 bases at J, with 11 bases between the two ends. This CDR3 reads CSGMGQTEAFF. CDR3 coding DNA: TGCAGTGGAATGGGGCAAACTGAAGCTTTCTTT.

This clonotype was recorded many times. CDR3 coding DNA: TGCGCCAGCAGCTTTCCGGGACATTCCTACGAGCAGTACTTC. It is translated as CASSFPGHSYEQYF. The rearrangement uses TRBV5-1 and TRBJ2-7, with D possibly TRBD1 on 6 matching bases. V was trimmed by 2 bases and J by 1 base, leaving 10 bases between them. The germline V gene encodes CDR1 SGHRS and CDR2 YFSETQ. The CDR3 contains 14 residues.

This clonotype appeared many times. The chain carries TRBV9 and TRBJ1-4; 8 positions agree with TRBD1. The ends lost 4 bases at V and 8 bases at J; junction bases unmatched: 7. The CDR3 spans 14 residues. CDR1 SGDLS and CDR2 YYNGEE come from the germline V gene. The CDR3 coding sequence is TGTGCCAGCAGCCCCGGGACAGGTCGCGAAAAACTGTTTTTT. This gives the protein CASSPGTGREKLFF.

In this sample, this clonotype turned up many times. The V and J genes are TRBV20-1 and TRBJ2-1; TRBD2 matches at 10 bases. The junction had 9 bases not matched to a gene; V was cut back by 5 bases and J by 5 bases. The CDR3 loop spans 15 amino acids. Germline V gene data show CDR1 as DFQATT and CDR2 as SNEGSKA (reference sequence). CDR3 protein: CSAPLLAGPHNEQFF. As DNA, the CDR3 is TGCAGTGCTCCTCTACTAGCGGGGCCCCACAATGAGCAGTTCTTC.

This clonotype was observed many times. The chain carries TRBV5-1 and TRBJ2-2, with D unresolved. Trimming left V 0 bases short and J 0 bases short, with 6 bases between. The germline CDR1 and CDR2 sequences are SGHRS and YFSETQ. CDR3 length: 15 amino acids. The CDR3 DNA reads TGCGCCAGCAGCTTGGCGCAGGCGAACACCGGGGAGCTGTTTTTT. Encoded protein: CASSLAQANTGELFF.

This clonotype was recorded at least ten times. V gene TRBV6-2 or TRBV6-3 combines with J gene TRBJ2-7; D is ambiguous. This CDR3 region has 11 residues. Germline values: CDR1 MNHEY, CDR2 SVGEGT. Trimming took off 6 bases at V and 3 bases at J, with 6 bases between the two ends. The CDR3 protein is CASSSLYEQYF. The DNA for the CDR3 is TGTGCCAGCAGCTCACTCTACGAGCAGTACTTC.

This clonotype has at least ten counts. This sequence joins TRBV12-3 or TRBV12-4 and TRBJ1-2, with 8 bases lining up with TRBD1. Trimming took 5 bases from V and 0 from J; bases not matched to a gene: 5. The CDR3 length is 15 residues. The CDR3 protein is CASSPQGASNYGYTF. The CDR3 nucleotides read TGTGCCAGCAGTCCCCAGGGGGCCTCTAACTATGGCTACACCTTC.

The J gene is TRBJ1-2, the V gene TRBV30; D is unresolved. The CDR3 is made up of 13 amino acids. CDR1 and CDR2 (germline): GTSNPN, SVGIG (reference sequence). V was cut by 0 bases and J by 3 bases, with 8 bases left in between. The CDR3 coding sequence is TGTGCCTGGAGTGTACCCATCTACTATGGCTACACCTTC. Translation: CAWSVPIYYGYTF.

This clonotype has a count of ten or more. CDR3 nucleotides: TGCAGTGCTAGACACAGAAATAGGAACAGGGATAACTATGGCTACACCTTC. Translating it yields CSARHRNRNRDNYGYTF. The chain employs TRBV20-1 and TRBJ1-2; D may be TRBD1 (6 bases). Trimming took 2 bases from V and 1 from J, leaving 20 bases between them. Per the germline V gene, CDR1 is DFQATT and CDR2 is SNEGSKA (reference sequence). The CDR3 sequence is 17 residues long.

The genes are TRBV15 and TRBJ1-3, with 9 bases that match TRBD1. CDR3 size: 17 residues. Germline V gene data show CDR1 as LNHNV and CDR2 as YYDKDF (reference sequence). Unmatched junction bases numbered 10, after V lost 5 bases and J lost 2 bases. CDR3 sequence reads: CATSHRDRAFTGNTIYF. In DNA, the CDR3 is TGTGCCACCAGCCACCGGGACAGGGCGTTCACTGGAAACACCATATATTTT.

The table lists this clonotype with many counts. The rearrangement links TRBV5-1 to TRBJ2-3; D is unresolved. CDR3 length: 15 amino acids. Trimming took off 0 bases at V and 0 bases at J, with 8 bases between the two ends. Germline values: CDR1 SGHRS, CDR2 YFSETQ. The CDR3 loop reads CASSLVRKSTDTQYF. In DNA, the CDR3 is TGCGCCAGCAGCTTGGTCCGTAAGAGCACAGATACGCAGTATTTT.

This clonotype was found many times. This rearrangement joins TRBV27 to TRBJ2-3; D is undetermined. Between the trimmed V and J ends, which lost 2 bases and 3 bases, there was a span of 9 bases. This CDR3 comprises 14 residues. Germline V gene lookup returns CDR1 MNHEY and CDR2 SMNVEV (reference sequence). The CDR3 nucleotides read TGTGCCAGCAGTTTACAATGGCAGACAGATACGCAGTATTTT. As protein: CASSLQWQTDTQYF.

This clonotype showed up many times. The gene calls are TRBV24-1 and TRBJ2-3; D is possibly TRBD2 (7 bases). This CDR3 region has 13 residues. Germline V gene data show CDR1 as KGHDR and CDR2 as SFDVKD. V dropped 8 bases and J dropped 0 bases, with 8 bases sitting between them. CDR3 sequence (DNA): TGTGCCACCAAGGGGGGGAGCACAGATACGCAGTATTTT. Residues: CATKGGSTDTQYF.

This clonotype was observed many times. The chain uses TRBV9 and TRBJ1-1; 8 bases line up with TRBD1. Germline CDR1 reads SGDLS; CDR2 reads YYNGEE. Unmatched junction bases numbered 13, after V lost 0 bases and J lost 6 bases. The CDR3 is made up of 17 amino acids. The CDR3 DNA sequence: TGTGCCAGCAGCGTAGGTCCCCCAGGGGGCCCCTCTTCTGAAGCTTTCTTT. Encoded protein: CASSVGPPGGPSSEAFF.

V gene TRBV4-2 combines with J gene TRBJ2-3; no clear D gene. CDR1 is LGHNA, CDR2 YNFKEQ, per germline. The CDR3 runs to 17 residues. Trimming took off 0 bases at V and 0 bases at J, with 13 bases between the two ends. For the CDR3, the DNA is TGTGCCAGCAGCCAAGAAGGAAGCAGTCTCAGCACAGATACGCAGTATTTT. Its translation: CASSQEGSSLSTDTQYF.